This T cell receptor (beta chain) emerged from a study of T cell responses to AZD1222 COVID-19 vaccine. Regarding the study as a whole: Spike was spanned by vaccine-associated CD4 TCRs, with dominance at 160-218 and 743-854. Two AZD1222 administrations were followed by greater Spike-specific TCR breadth and depth. AZD1222 recipients seropositive at baseline numbered only five to seven. Scientists sampled the repertoires only once the peak T cell response had passed.

This table comes from immunoSEQ multiplex PCR, and its TCRdb copy is limited to in-frame clones, with some not included. The table lists approximately 100,000 clones, approximately 90% of them singletons. Germline V lookup: CDR1 KGHSY, CDR2 FQNENV. The CDR3 totals 14 residues. With 4 bases clipped from V and 3 bases from J, the junction kept 4 bases outside the gene matches. For this clone: The antigen remains undetermined.

Sequencing used peripheral blood, obtained on day 0 of AZD1222 vaccination. This sequence was found in an adult in good health. This chain links TRBV16 with TRBJ1-2, with TRBD1 matching 8 bases. The DNA of the CDR3 is TGTGCCAGCAGCCCGACAGGGGTGGACTATGGCTACACCTTC. This gives the protein CASSPTGVDYGYTF.